This T cell receptor (beta chain) was identified during a study of a mutant IDH1 vaccine in newly diagnosed glioma. Worth noting for this clone: Its antigen is still unknown.

Some clones are missing from TCRdb's copy, which holds only in-frame ones; the method was immunoSEQ multiplex PCR. The sample includes 30,000 to 35,000 clones, roughly 90% of them seen just once. The time point here: week 47, end of study. Vaccine doses each comprised 300 ug of mutant IDH1 20-mer peptide, with topical imiquimod. This sequence originates from a man in his forties or fifties with glioma. The sample was PBMCs, taken from a glioma patient whose treatment included an IDH1 peptide vaccine.

The CDR3 region has the DNA TGTGCCAGCAGTGAAGGGCTAGCGACGGTCTCCTACAATGAGCAGTTCTTC. Translated, it gives CASSEGLATVSYNEQFF. The rearrangement links TRBV2 to TRBJ2-1; possible D gene TRBD2, 6 bases. This CDR3 contains 17 residues. Germline V gene lookup returns CDR1 SNHLY and CDR2 FYNNEI. V lost 1 base to trimming and J lost 0 bases, with 13 bases between them.